The sequence of this T cell receptor beta chain was determined in a study of shared clonotypes between healthy human individuals. Study-level results: Having only a few donors restricted how much genetic and exposure-history diversity was captured.

Investigators spread the genomic DNA of each subset evenly over several immunoSEQ plates. The assay was immunoSEQ multiplex PCR, and TCRdb's table has in-frame clones only and misses some. The table lists some 1,600,000 clones, 95% to 99% of them singletons. The CDR3 extends over 13 amino acids. The germline gives CDR1 MNHNS, CDR2 SASEGT. Trimming took 4 bases from V and 2 from J, leaving 9 bases between them. On this clone: Its antigen is not identified.

The clonotype was recovered from a man aged 30 to 39 in good health. This chain joins TRBV6-1 and TRBJ2-7; D gene ambiguous. Sequenced sample: naive CD4+ T cells sorted from blood. As to subset: CD45RA+ positively selected. The CDR3 DNA is TGTGCCAGCAGTGGATGGGTAACCTACGAGCAGTACTTC. Amino acid sequence: CASSGWVTYEQYF.